This T cell receptor (beta chain) appears in the sequencing data of a study of shared T cell receptors in the human thymus. Trimming removed 4 bases at V and 3 bases at J, with 8 bases between. The CDR3 runs to 13 residues. This clone came up once. Generated by immunoSEQ multiplex PCR, the TCRdb table keeps only in-frame clones and is missing some. Here the sample spans about 660,000 clones, around 87% being singletons. These sequences were also reported in another study, on human thymus T cells. As that report states: Overlap was high between thymic repertoires from unrelated individuals, as reported in related research.

This chain uses TRBV23-1 with TRBJ2-3; D possibly corresponds to TRBD2 (5 bases). TRBV23-1 is given ORF status, its function remaining uncertain. The clonotype comes from a boy in the first two years of life with a congenital heart defect. Input material: thymocytes. Written as DNA, the CDR3 is TGCGCCAGCAGTCCTTCGGGAACAGATACGCAGTATTTT. Translated, it gives CASSPSGTDTQYF.